This T cell receptor (beta chain) was found in a study of T cells after somatic rescue of genetic block. The germline CDR1 and CDR2 sequences are ENHRY and SYGVKD. The length of the CDR3 is 14 residues. The germline V and J ends were trimmed by 3 bases and 6 bases, with 11 bases remaining between them. Sequencing was performed with immunoSEQ multiplex PCR; in TCRdb, only in-frame clones are kept and a portion is missing. The sample has around 64,000 clones, 92% seen once. The sample comprised peripheral blood mononuclear cells (PBMCs). The sequence came from a man aged 35-49 years. The chain employs TRBV10-3 and TRBJ2-2, with D possibly being TRBD2 (6 bases). The CDR3 nucleotides read TGTGCCATCAGTGATAACCGGGACTCCGGGGAGCTGTTTTTT. It codes for CAISDNRDSGELFF.